The subject of this entry is one T cell receptor beta chain. The antigen it recognizes is unknown. No much larger clone exists at a distance of one base, and base qualities are not known. Collaborating institutions collected whole blood in K2EDTA tubes following their own protocols. For TCRbeta analysis, collaborator samples were shipped as frozen whole blood, as isolated PBMCs, or as DNA extracted from either sample type. This entry belongs to a study of blood T cell repertoires in COVID-19 (dated by TCRdb to 2018 to 2021). Background on the whole study: Samples covering the acute and convalescent phases of COVID-19 were provided by collaborators in the United States, Italy and Spain. The material from the prospective study consisted of cDNA or gDNA derived from T cells, B-cell-depleted T cells, or PBMCs. Subjects who had been exposed to COVID-19, were actively infected with it, or had recovered from it provided the deeply sampled blood TCRbeta repertoires that made up the dataset. A freely available public database, intended as a resource for researchers studying the immune response to SARS-CoV-2, is where the repertoires were released. Samples came from the ongoing ImmuneRACE study (first 160 participants) plus 1,254 subjects from 6 global collaborators. Nearly every sample came with metadata listing a de-identified subject ID, COVID-19 status, age in years and sex. HLA class I and class II types, where available, came from metadata supplied by the sample provider rather than from assay-based typing. What the authors observed across the whole study: Clinical and demographic metadata were provided uncurated, with the amount varying by source and participant.

CDR1 and CDR2 are drawn from the germline V gene: MNHGY, SAAAGT. CDR3 length: 15 amino acids, cysteine to phenylalanine. Only the CDR3 portion is preserved as DNA: 45 bases, with reading frame beginning at the first base. Between the V and J ends, shortened by 5 bases and 2 bases respectively, the junction contains 13 bases. TCRbeta CDR3 regions were amplified from genomic DNA using the immunoSEQ Assay, a bias-controlled multiplex PCR. The original methods were these. The number of nucleated cells in each sample was estimated by amplification of reference gene primers within the assay. To quantify the absolute abundance of each unique TCRbeta CDR3 rearrangement, sequence reads were collapsed and filtered. For each sample, productive Simpson clonality was calculated as the square root of Simpson's diversity index over productive rearrangements. TCRdb carries this immuneACCESS record with in-frame sequences only. Its versions omit some clonotypes, under half of them owing to an unresolved V gene in the studies checked, with the rest unexplained. Clone size and the V and J calls come from that table; the DNA yielded D and trimming. This sample lists 400,000 to 550,000 clones; roughly 89% were detected once. In total, the top ten clones hold over 4% of the sample.

The sequencing sample was made of peripheral blood. The chain was built from TRBV6-8 and TRBJ1-5, with no reliable assignment of the D segment. The clonotype comes from a woman in her thirties with acute or convalescent COVID-19. The bases read TGTGCCAGCAGTCGAGGGTTGTCTGGCAATCAGCCCCAGCATTTT. Its protein reads: CASSRGLSGNQPQHF.